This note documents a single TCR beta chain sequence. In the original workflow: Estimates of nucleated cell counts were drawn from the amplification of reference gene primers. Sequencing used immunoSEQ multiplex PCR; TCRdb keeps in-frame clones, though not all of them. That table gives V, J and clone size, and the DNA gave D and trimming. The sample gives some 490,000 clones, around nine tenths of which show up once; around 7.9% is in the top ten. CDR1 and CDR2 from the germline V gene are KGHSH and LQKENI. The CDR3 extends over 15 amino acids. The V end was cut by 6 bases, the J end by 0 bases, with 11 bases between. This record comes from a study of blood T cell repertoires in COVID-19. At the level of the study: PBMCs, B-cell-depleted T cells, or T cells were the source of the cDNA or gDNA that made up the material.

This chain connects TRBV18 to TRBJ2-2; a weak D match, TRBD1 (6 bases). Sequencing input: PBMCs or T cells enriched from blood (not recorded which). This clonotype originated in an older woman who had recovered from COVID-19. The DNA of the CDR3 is TGTGCCAGCTCCCCAGGACAGCCGAACACCGGGGAGCTGTTTTTT. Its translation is CASSPGQPNTGELFF.